Each of the 27 T cell receptor beta chains below was sequenced from the same sample in a study of blood T cell repertoires in COVID-19. Here immunoSEQ multiplex PCR was the method, and the copy in TCRdb shows in-frame clones only, minus some. The table records about 120,000 clones, 75% to 85% of them present only once. The sequenced material came from peripheral blood. All receptors derive from a man aged 40-49 years with active or convalescent COVID-19.

This clone showed up just a few times. The V call is TRBV9, the J call TRBJ1-4; D ambiguous. V gave up 3 bases and J gave up 7 bases, with 10 bases separating them. CDR3 length: 13 residues. CDR1 and CDR2 from the germline V gene are SGDLS and YYNGEE. The CDR3 nucleotides read TGTGCCAGCAGCGCTGGCCCCCTTGAAAAACTGTTTTTT. Translating gives CASSAGPLEKLFF.

Only one count was recorded for this clone. The rearrangement joins TRBV10-1 to TRBJ2-5, with TRBD2 matching 16 bases. With V trimmed by 10 bases and J by 4 bases, 15 bases remained unmatched. Germline V CDR1 and CDR2: WNHNN, SYGVQD (reference sequence). The CDR3 loop spans 18 amino acids. CDR3 protein: CATSLTGTSGGARETQYF. As DNA, the CDR3 is TGCGCCACCTCCCTCACCGGGACTAGCGGGGGGGCGAGAGAGACCCAGTACTTC.

The rearrangement joins TRBV4-3 to TRBJ1-2; 8 nucleotides line up with TRBD1. The V segment lost 5 bases and the J segment 4 bases; nucleotides outside the gene matches: 6. The CDR3 extends over 14 amino acids. The V gene's germline CDR1 is LGHNA and CDR2 YSLEER. The CDR3 region is CASSFGQGGYGYTF. The CDR3, as DNA: TGCGCCAGCAGCTTTGGACAGGGTGGCTATGGCTACACCTTC.

The chain has TRBV5-4 and TRBJ2-5, with D possibly being TRBD1 (6 bases). The CDR3 covers 15 residues. The germline gives CDR1 SGHNT, CDR2 YYREEE (reference sequence). V lost 0 bases and J lost 2, with 11 bases in between. CDR3 in amino acids: CASSLVGTTQETQYF. The CDR3 region has the DNA TGTGCCAGCAGCTTGGTCGGGACAACTCAAGAGACCCAGTACTTC.

This chain connects TRBV11-3 to TRBJ2-3; no clear D. Germline V gene data show CDR1 as SGHNT and CDR2 as YENEEA. This CDR3 is 10 amino acids long. In DNA form, the CDR3 reads TGTCCCACGGGTTTAGATACGCAGTATTTT. It specifies CPTGLDTQYF.

The J gene is TRBJ2-5, the V gene TRBV28; tentatively, D is TRBD2 (6 bases). This CDR3 is built from 14 residues. V was shortened by 5 bases and J by 4 bases, with 14 bases between the two germline ends. Looked up from germline, CDR1 is MDHEN and CDR2 is SYDVKM. In DNA, the CDR3 is TGTGCCAGCAGTCCCCCGGGGGTGGCAGAGACCCAGTACTTC. Protein sequence: CASSPPGVAETQYF.

The J gene is TRBJ2-7, the V gene TRBV18; tentatively, D is TRBD1 (5 bases). Trimming took 5 bases from V and 0 from J, leaving 11 bases between them. Germline V gene sequence: CDR1 KGHSH, CDR2 LQKENI. The CDR3 consists of 14 residues. This CDR3 is CASSLVGASYEQYF. CDR3 sequence (DNA): TGTGCCAGCTCATTGGTAGGGGCCTCCTACGAGCAGTACTTC. Full variable domain (remainder filled in from reference TRBV18 and TRBJ2-7): NAGVMQNPRHLVRRRGQEARLRCSPMKGHSHVYWYRQLPEEGLKFMVYLQKENIIDESGMPKERFSAEFPKEGPSILRIQQVVRGDSAAYFCASSLVGASYEQYFGPGTRLTVT.

The V call is TRBV7-9, the J call TRBJ1-2, with a tentative D call TRBD1 (6 bases). Trimming took off 5 bases at V and 4 bases at J, with 23 bases between the two ends. This CDR3 is 17 amino acids long. CDR1 SEHNR and CDR2 FQNEAQ come from the germline V gene (reference sequence). CDR3 bases: TGTGCCAGCAGCCCCGAGGCGGGGGCCCCCCATCCCTATGGCTACACCTTC. This sequence encodes CASSPEAGAPHPYGYTF. Based on the CDR3 plus reference TRBV7-9 and TRBJ1-2, the full variable domain is DTGVSQNPRHKITKRGQNVTFRCDPISEHNRLYWYRQTLGQGPEFLTYFQNEAQLEKSRLLSDRFSAERPKGSFSTLEIQRTEQGDSAMYLCASSPEAGAPHPYGYTFGSGTRLTVV.

The chain recombines TRBV6-5 with TRBJ1-2, with D possibly being TRBD1 (6 bases). The CDR3 is made up of 12 amino acids. Trimming left V 2 bases short and J 7 bases short, with 8 bases between. The germline CDR1 and CDR2 sequences are MNHEY and SVGAGI. The CDR3 loop is CASSYRGGGYTF. In DNA, the CDR3 is TGTGCCAGCAGTTACAGGGGGGGTGGCTACACCTTC.

The chain is built from TRBV5-1 and TRBJ1-2; 10 bases fit TRBD1. Germline V gene lookup returns CDR1 SGHRS and CDR2 YFSETQ. J was trimmed by 5 bases and V by 2 bases; bases with no gene match: 3. The CDR3 runs to 14 residues. CDR3 nucleotides: TGCGCCAGCAGCTTCCCGGGACAGGGGTATGGCTACACCTTC. Protein sequence: CASSFPGQGYGYTF.

The rearrangement links TRBV3-1 (or the pseudogene TRBV3-2) to TRBJ1-3, with no clear D. V lost 4 bases, J lost 5 bases, and 9 bases lay in between. Germline CDR1 LGHDT, CDR2 YNNKEL (reference sequence). The CDR3 totals 13 residues. Written as DNA, the CDR3 is TGTGCCAGCAGCCCCGGAGGGAGAAACACCATATATTTT. Encoded protein: CASSPGGRNTIYF.

The chain employs TRBV27 and TRBJ2-7, with TRBD2 matching 8 bases. Trimming cost V 5 bases and J 1 base; bases outside gene matches: 1. The CDR3 is made up of 13 amino acids. CDR1 is MNHEY and CDR2 is SMNVEV in the germline V gene (reference sequence). In nucleotides, the CDR3 is TGTGCCAGCAGTCCGGGAGGGTCCTACGAGCAGTACTTC. As protein: CASSPGGSYEQYF.

The rearrangement uses TRBV20-1 and TRBJ2-3; tentative D call: TRBD2 (6 bases). Germline V gene data show CDR1 as DFQATT and CDR2 as SNEGSKA (reference sequence). The CDR3 length is 14 residues. V lost 3 bases to trimming and J lost 6 bases, with 16 bases between them. This CDR3 reads CSASPGRGGDTQYF. In DNA form, the CDR3 reads TGCAGTGCTAGTCCAGGGCGGGGTGGGGATACGCAGTATTTT.

The chain is built from TRBV2 and TRBJ2-7, with 7 bases aligning to TRBD2. Germline V CDR1 and CDR2: SNHLY, FYNNEI. This CDR3 comprises 14 residues. Trimming at V came to 1 base and at J to 7 bases, leaving 7 bases not matched to a gene. CDR3 protein: CASSEEGGFREQYF. For the CDR3, the DNA is TGTGCCAGCAGTGAAGAGGGAGGGTTTCGTGAGCAGTACTTC.

The chain combines TRBV20-1 with TRBJ2-7; TRBD2 might be the D (5 bases). Germline V gene data show CDR1 as DFQATT and CDR2 as SNEGSKA (reference sequence). V lost 3 bases to trimming and J lost 6 bases, with 9 bases between them. The length of the CDR3 is 11 residues. CDR3 DNA: TGCAGTGCTAGCTCGGGGTTCGAGCAGTACTTC. Its protein product is CSASSGFEQYF.

This clone has only one observation. The J gene is TRBJ1-1, the V gene TRBV6-2 or TRBV6-3; D uncertain. The CDR3 totals 13 residues. V was shortened by 5 bases and J by 1 base, with 8 bases between the two germline ends. Germline-derived CDR1 and CDR2 are MNHEY and SVGEGT. The CDR3 DNA is TGTGCCAGCAGTCAGACTTGGAACACTGAAGCTTTCTTT. Its protein product is CASSQTWNTEAFF.

The chain couples TRBV27 to TRBJ2-7, with D perhaps matching TRBD1 (6 bases). Trimming shortened V by 6 bases and J by 2 bases, and 17 bases separated the two germline ends. Germline V gene sequence: CDR1 MNHEY, CDR2 SMNVEV (reference sequence). This CDR3 region has 15 residues. This CDR3 is CASRTQNRVPYEQYF. The CDR3 DNA reads as TGTGCCAGCAGAACACAAAACAGGGTCCCCTACGAGCAGTACTTC.

The table lists this clone with a few counts. The chain has TRBV27 and TRBJ1-5; D is unresolved. The V gene lost 6 bases and the J gene lost 0 bases, with 18 bases spanning the gap. The CDR3 loop spans 17 amino acids. CDR1 is MNHEY and CDR2 is SMNVEV in the germline V gene (reference sequence). CDR3 nucleotides: TGTGCCAGCAGAGCGAACATAGCGGGTTATAGCAATCAGCCCCAGCATTTT. Its protein is CASRANIAGYSNQPQHF.

A single count supports this clone. The V gene is TRBV5-1, the J gene TRBJ2-3; 7 bases are a match to TRBD2. Germline V gene sequence: CDR1 SGHRS, CDR2 YFSETQ. The V and J ends lost 3 bases and 2 bases, in that order; junction bases with no gene match: 6. The CDR3 consists of 15 residues. CDR3 bases: TGCGCCAGCAGCTCACAGGCGGGAGTCACAGATACGCAGTATTTT. This encodes CASSSQAGVTDTQYF.

The gene calls are TRBV12-3 or TRBV12-4 and TRBJ2-3; D is ambiguous. This CDR3 region has 12 residues. The V end was cut by 5 bases, the J end by 2 bases, with 5 bases between. The CDR3 sequence is CASSQNTDTQYF. CDR3 in DNA: TGTGCCAGCAGTCAGAACACAGATACGCAGTATTTT.

The chain links TRBV6-5 to TRBJ2-5; TRBD2 aligns across 8 bases. J gave up 5 bases and V 9 bases, and 2 bases lay outside the gene matches. CDR3 length: 11 residues. The germline V gene encodes CDR1 MNHEY and CDR2 SVGAGI. The CDR3, as DNA: TGTGCCAGTTCGGGGGGGGAGACCCAGTACTTC. Its protein product is CASSGGETQYF.

Note on this clone: The identical CDR3 is also encoded by other nucleotide sequences in the sample. This chain connects TRBV7-2 to TRBJ1-3; D possibly corresponds to TRBD1 (6 bases). The CDR3 contains 13 residues. V was shortened by 1 base and J by 8 bases, with 9 bases between the two germline ends. The V gene's germline CDR1 is SGHTA and CDR2 FQGNSA. The CDR3 here is CASSLGGGDTIYF. As DNA, the CDR3 is TGTGCCAGCAGCTTAGGAGGGGGGGACACCATATATTTT.

In the case of this clone: The junction differs from germline at one of its ends, possibly a read error. This chain connects TRBV7-7 to TRBJ2-2; D is ambiguous. Germline values: CDR1 SSHAT, CDR2 FNYEAQ (reference sequence). The CDR3 loop spans 15 amino acids. This chain's CDR3 is CASSNGFANTGELFF. CDR3 in DNA: TGTGCTAGCAGTAACGGGTTCGCGAACACCGGGGAGCTGTTTTTT.

This clone turned up a few times. The chain recombines TRBV3-1 (or the pseudogene TRBV3-2) with TRBJ1-1; the match to TRBD1 covers 7 bases. There are 14 residues in the CDR3. The V segment lost 6 bases and the J segment 0 bases; nucleotides outside the gene matches: 4. The germline V gene encodes CDR1 LGHDT and CDR2 YNNKEL (reference sequence). CDR3 sequence (DNA): TGTGCCAGCAGGGGACAGTTAATGAACACTGAAGCTTTCTTT. Translation: CASRGQLMNTEAFF.

A few counts support this clone. V usage is TRBV9 and J usage is TRBJ2-5, with D tentatively TRBD2 (7 bases). V gave up 0 bases and J gave up 3 bases, with 9 bases separating them. The CDR3 has 14 residues. Per the germline V gene, CDR1 is SGDLS and CDR2 is YYNGEE. The CDR3 region has the DNA TGTGCCAGCAGCGTAGGAGGGGGGGAAGAGACCCAGTACTTC. It encodes CASSVGGGEETQYF. The full variable domain, its missing parts supplied by reference TRBV9 and TRBJ2-5, is DSGVTQTPKHLITATGQRVTLRCSPRSGDLSVYWYQQSLDQGLQFLIQYYNGEERAKGNILERFSAQQFPDLHSELNLSSLELGDSALYFCASSVGGGEETQYFGPGTRLLVL.

The chain recombines TRBV11-3 with TRBJ2-1; the match to TRBD2 covers 11 bases. The CDR3 sequence is 16 residues long. Germline V lookup: CDR1 SGHNT, CDR2 YENEEA. The J segment lost 6 bases and the V segment lost 3 bases, leaving 7 bases of the junction unmatched. CDR3 loop: CASSFRLAGISNEQFF. CDR3 nucleotide sequence: TGTGCCAGCAGCTTCCGACTAGCGGGGATTAGCAATGAGCAGTTCTTC.

This chain uses TRBV19 with TRBJ2-5; no clear D gene. Germline values: CDR1 LNHDA, CDR2 SQIVND (reference sequence). With 5 bases removed from V and 4 bases from J, the gap between germline ends came to 5 bases. The CDR3 loop spans 11 amino acids. CDR3 sequence: CASSLRETQYF. In nucleotides, the CDR3 is TGTGCCAGTAGTCTGAGAGAGACCCAGTACTTC.